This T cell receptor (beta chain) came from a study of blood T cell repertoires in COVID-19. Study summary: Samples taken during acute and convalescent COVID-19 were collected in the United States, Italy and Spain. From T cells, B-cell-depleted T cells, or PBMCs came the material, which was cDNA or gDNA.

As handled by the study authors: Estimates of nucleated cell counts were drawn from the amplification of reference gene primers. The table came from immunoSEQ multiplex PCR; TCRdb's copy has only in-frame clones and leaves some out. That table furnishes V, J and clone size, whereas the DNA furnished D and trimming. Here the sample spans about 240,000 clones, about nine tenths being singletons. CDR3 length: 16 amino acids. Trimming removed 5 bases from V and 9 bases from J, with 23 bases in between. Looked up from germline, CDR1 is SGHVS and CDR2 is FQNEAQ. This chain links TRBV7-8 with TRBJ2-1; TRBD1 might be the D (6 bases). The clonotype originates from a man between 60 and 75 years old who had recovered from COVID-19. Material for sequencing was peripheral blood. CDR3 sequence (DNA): TGTGCCAGCAGCACAGGGTTGGACCATCTTGGGGGTGAGCAGTTCTTC. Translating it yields CASSTGLDHLGGEQFF.